The sequence of this T cell receptor (beta chain) was determined in a study of beta chain features in type 1 diabetes (dated by TCRdb to 2016 to 2019). Notes on the research overall: No differences in mean age, gender distribution, total cell number or subset yield were found between patients and healthy donors. The study compared TCRB repertoires of sorted circulating CD4+ T cell subsets between recently diagnosed type 1 diabetes patients and matched healthy donors. A total of 100 million to 140 million sorted cells were examined across all samples, and the number of cells per subset was strongly correlated with RNA yield. Naive and central memory subsets were obtained from all 30 or so donors, but regulatory and stem cell-like memory subsets were isolated from only 8 patients and 8 healthy donors.

Each donor gave one peripheral blood draw, approximately 110 mL on average, collected into heparinised tubes. A BD FACSAria II was used to sort naive, central memory, regulatory and stem cell-like memory CD4+ T cells with a panel that included CD45RO, CCR7, CD25, CD127, CD95 and CD27. A purity above 95% was achieved for all sorted populations. Right away, PBMCs were isolated by Lymphoprep density gradient centrifugation and were stained directly, with no culture step. So that batch effects would be minimized, each experiment stained and sorted samples in pairs, pairing one healthy donor with one patient. In regard to this clone: Its antigen is still unknown. Base-call qualities are not available, and no considerably larger clone is one nucleotide away.

All of the isolated RNA was reverse transcribed with the High Capacity cDNA Reverse Transcription Kit, so expressed TCRB transcripts were sequenced. Deep immunoSEQ sequencing was applied to naive, central memory and regulatory T cell samples, giving an average of roughly 3.5 million total reads per sample. After sorted cells were lysed in RLT buffer, RNA was extracted with DNase-treated RNeasy Micro or Mini kits, with the choice depending on cell number. Each cell subset was processed separately to prevent cross-contamination, with patient and healthy donor samples processed together. The immunoSEQ multiplex PCR was used to amplify TCRB sequences from cDNA, yielding 87-bp fragments that span the CDR3 region. Amplicons were sequenced on the Illumina HiSeq platform. In the authors' own workflow: Synthetic template baselines were used to correct PCR bias computationally, reads within Hamming distance 2 were collapsed together, and singletons that could not be merged were discarded. Reads were aligned to IMGT to assign V, D and J genes, CDR3 length, and insertions or deletions at six rearrangement sites. Within each subset, clonotype counts were normalized to sorted cell number, and only after that were true diversity and Gini coefficients computed with the tcR R package. The overlap coefficient, calculated on TCRB nucleotide sequences, was used to quantify repertoire sharing. Out-of-frame TCRB sequences from naive cells were analyzed as a proxy for the pre-selection repertoire. TCRdb re-hosts the immuneACCESS table, in-frame sequences only. Its copies lack some clones; in the studies checked, an unresolved V gene accounts for under half of them, and the cause for the rest is not known. The D gene and trimming were derived from the DNA, and the V and J assignments and clone size from that table. This sample gives around 710,000 clones in total; roughly an eighth of them show up just once. The ten most abundant clones make up approximately 0.11% of the sample.

Here is what the overall study found, with its caveats: A moderate but significant shortening of TCRB CDR3 length was observed in type 1 diabetes patients in all four CD4+ subsets. Naive, central memory and regulatory TCRB repertoires appeared more similar among patients than among healthy donors. Sequencing cDNA rather than genomic DNA could over-represent highly expressing activated cells, although activation and CD3 levels did not differ between groups. PCR may preferentially amplify shorter templates, but because patient and control samples were amplified and corrected together, any resulting skew would affect both groups equally. Only small numbers of individuals were included in the HLA sub-analyses, which left unresolved whether HLA type had any influence on TCRB rearrangement. Fewer insertions and more nucleotide deletions at VDJ recombination sites were observed in patients with type 1 diabetes, implying thymic rearrangement abnormalities.

Including the terminal cysteine and phenylalanine, the CDR3 comprises 17 residues. This entry keeps only the CDR3 DNA: 51 bases, framed from base 1. Taken from the germline V gene (reference sequence), the CDR1 and CDR2 loops are SGHNT and YYREEE. Clipping removes 2 bases from V and 7 bases from J, with 8 as the unmatched junction base count. The sample comprised naive CD4+ T cells from blood. The sample's cell subset or site, from its label and the paper: true naive CD4+ T cells. This TCR was recovered from a man aged 25 to 40 with type 1 diabetes. The chain is made from TRBV5-4 and TRBJ1-6; TRBD1 aligns with 11 central bases. The nucleotide sequence is given as TGTGCCAGCAGCTTCGCTTTAGGGACAGGGGGAAATTCACCCCTCCACTTT. Its protein reads: CASSFALGTGGNSPLHF.